This record looks at one T cell receptor beta chain sequence and its context. In this sample, this clone turned up once. No cognate antigen has been identified for it. Nothing much larger sits one base from this clone, and base qualities are not available. Library generation was performed with the immunoSEQ multiplex PCR assay. Held by TCRdb, this immuneACCESS table contains in-frame sequences only and omits some clones. Under half of the omission traces to an unresolved V gene where checked; the cause of the rest is unknown. This sample gives tens of thousands of clones in total; 70% to 90% of them show up just once. Of the sample, 1.9% falls within the top ten clones. The sample belongs to a study of control samples from healthy donors and cancer patients (dated by TCRdb to about 2020). Cut back by 3 bases and 0 bases, the V and J ends lie 15 bases apart. Spanning cysteine to phenylalanine, the CDR3 consists of 17 amino acids. The sequence is cut down to CDR3 DNA, 51 bases in frame from base 1. Via the germline V gene (reference sequence), CDR1 is SEHNR and CDR2 FQNEAQ.

What was sequenced was PBMCs. The sequence was obtained from a woman aged 55-69 years with head and neck cancer. The sequence links TRBV7-9 to TRBJ2-1; no D gene is confidently identified. The nucleotide sequence reads as follows: TGTGCCAGCAGCTTGCTCGGGTCATCCAGCTCCTACAATGAGCAGTTCTTC. It specifies CASSLLGSSSSYNEQFF.